A single sample gave rise to the 9 T cell receptor beta chains below, sequenced in a study of T cells after somatic rescue of genetic block. Libraries were prepared by immunoSEQ multiplex PCR; TCRdb keeps only in-frame clonotypes and omits some of them. Here the sample spans approximately 14,000 clones, about two thirds being singletons. Specimen: peripheral blood mononuclear cells (PBMCs). These receptors came from a boy aged 5-17 years.

J is TRBJ2-1 and V is TRBV9, with 9 bases matching TRBD2. J was trimmed by 2 bases and V by 0 bases; bases with no gene match: 3. Germline CDR1 is SGDLS and CDR2 is YYNGEE. The length of the CDR3 is 16 residues. For the CDR3, the DNA is TGTGCCAGCAGCGTAGATGGCGGGGGGGCCTACAATGAGCAGTTCTTC. Its protein product is CASSVDGGGAYNEQFF.

V and J are TRBV6-6 and TRBJ2-7, with TRBD1 as a possible D gene (5 bases). The CDR3 runs to 14 residues. Per the germline V gene, CDR1 is MNHNY and CDR2 is SVGAGI (reference sequence). Trimming took 2 bases from V and 3 from J, leaving 11 bases between them. CDR3 sequence (DNA): TGTGCCAGCAGTTACGTAGGACAATTCTACGAGCAGTACTTC. It is translated as CASSYVGQFYEQYF.

A single count supports this clone. The chain has TRBV6-1 and TRBJ2-1; 9 bases map to TRBD2. The CDR3 sequence is 15 residues long. Germline CDR1 reads MNHNS; CDR2 reads SASEGT. J was trimmed by 3 bases and V by 7 bases; bases with no gene match: 7. The CDR3 bases are TGTGCCAGCACTACCGGGACTAGCCGCTACAATGAGCAGTTCTTC. Translating gives CASTTGTSRYNEQFF.

The chain joins TRBV5-4 to TRBJ2-5; 11 nucleotides align to TRBD2. The CDR3 totals 16 residues. Germline CDR1 SGHNT, CDR2 YYREEE (reference sequence). The trim removed 2 bases at V and 6 bases at J, leaving 9 bases unmatched. DNA of the CDR3: TGTGCCAGCAGCTTACTAACTAGCGGGAGCATGAAGACCCAGTACTTC. Translating it yields CASSLLTSGSMKTQYF.

The gene calls are TRBV6-5 and TRBJ2-2; D ambiguous. Germline V lookup: CDR1 MNHEY, CDR2 SVGAGI. Trimming cost V 5 bases and J 7 bases, with 8 bases left between them. The CDR3 covers 12 residues. The CDR3 spells CASSRTFGELFF. CDR3 nucleotides: TGTGCCAGCAGTCGCACATTCGGGGAGCTGTTTTTT.

This clone was picked up a small number of times. The CDR3 sequence is CATSRQGGNQPQHF. The CDR3 DNA reads TGTGCCACCTCCAGACAGGGCGGCAATCAGCCCCAGCATTTT. The chain joins TRBV28 to TRBJ1-5; 7 nucleotides align to TRBD1. There are 14 residues in the CDR3. Germline V gene sequence: CDR1 MDHEN, CDR2 SYDVKM. The trim removed 10 bases at V and 2 bases at J, leaving 8 bases unmatched.

V and J are TRBV6-5 and TRBJ2-3, with TRBD1 identical over 7 bases. V was pared by 4 bases and J by 3 bases, with 7 bases of the junction left unmatched. The CDR3 spans 15 residues. Germline lookup yields CDR1 MNHEY and CDR2 SVGAGI. The CDR3 loop reads CASSSFTGQTDTQYF. DNA of the CDR3: TGTGCCAGCAGTTCTTTTACGGGACAGACAGATACGCAGTATTTT.

This clone came up a few times. The V call is TRBV13, the J call TRBJ2-2, with D perhaps matching TRBD2 (5 bases). Germline CDR1 is PRHDT and CDR2 is FYEKMQ (reference sequence). CDR3 size: 18 residues. V lost 6 bases, J lost 0 bases, and 20 bases lay in between. The CDR3 DNA reads TGTGCCAGCAGTTCCGAGGGCGCTAGCACCTCGAACACCGGGGAGCTGTTTTTT. Its translation: CASSSEGASTSNTGELFF.

Here the CDR3 DNA reads TGCGCCAGCAGTGAGTCTCGGGCCCCTTATGAAGCTTTCTTT. This sequence encodes CASSESRAPYEAFF. This rearrangement joins TRBV10-2 to TRBJ1-1, with no clear D. V lost 0 bases and J 7 bases, leaving 12 bases between the germline ends. Germline lookup yields CDR1 WSHSY and CDR2 SAAADI. The CDR3 has 14 amino acids.